Below, one T cell receptor (beta chain) is given with its context. Its antigen is currently unknown. The treatment denotes: roughly ten-day PBMC culture with coronavirus spike peptide pools or control peptides (ViraFEST assay). Sequencing of the DNA from cultured CD4+ T cells was carried out with the Oncomine TCR Beta short-read assay. TCRdb re-called the PCR reads with MiXCR, one entry per CDR3 protein. The sample includes fewer than 20,000 distinct CDR3 sequences, over 45% of them seen just once. This specimen comes from a study of vaccination and CD4 T cells after COVID-19. Study overall: The study enrolled six male and four female convalescents, two of whom were Hispanic. Study-wide results and caveats: Convalescent patients' vaccine-specific clones were spike mono-reactive in 304 of 307 cases.

The CDR3 is made up of 15 amino acids. Trimming at V came to 4 bases and at J to 6 bases, leaving 5 bases not matched to a gene. Germline CDR1 SGHVS, CDR2 FNYEAQ. The sequencing used CD4+ T cells from blood, cultured in vitro, collected before SARS-CoV-2 vaccination. This receptor was identified in a human donor who had recovered from COVID-19. The V call is TRBV7-6, the J call TRBJ2-1; 11 positions agree with TRBD2. The CDR3 DNA reads TGTGCCAGCAGCTCCCCCACTAGCGGGAGCAATGAGCAGTTCTTC. Its translation is CASSSPTSGSNEQFF.